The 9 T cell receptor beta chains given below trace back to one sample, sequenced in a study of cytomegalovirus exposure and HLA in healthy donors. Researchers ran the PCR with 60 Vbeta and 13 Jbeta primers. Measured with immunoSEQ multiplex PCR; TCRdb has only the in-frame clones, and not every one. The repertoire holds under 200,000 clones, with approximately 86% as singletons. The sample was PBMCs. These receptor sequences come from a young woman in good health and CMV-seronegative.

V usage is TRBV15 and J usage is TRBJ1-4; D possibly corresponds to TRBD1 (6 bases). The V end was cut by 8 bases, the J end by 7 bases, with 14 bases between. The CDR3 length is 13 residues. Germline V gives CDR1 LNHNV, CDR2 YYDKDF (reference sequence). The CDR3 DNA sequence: TGTGCCACCTCCGGGACACCGGGTGAAAAACTGTTTTTT. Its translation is CATSGTPGEKLFF.

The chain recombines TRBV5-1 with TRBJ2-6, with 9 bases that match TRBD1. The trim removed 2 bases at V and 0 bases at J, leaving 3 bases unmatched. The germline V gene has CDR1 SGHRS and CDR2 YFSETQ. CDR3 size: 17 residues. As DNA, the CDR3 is TGCGCCAGCAGCTTTAGGACAGGGGTCTCTGGGGCCAACGTCCTGACTTTC. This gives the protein CASSFRTGVSGANVLTF. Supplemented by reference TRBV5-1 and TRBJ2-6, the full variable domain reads KAGVTQTPRYLIKTRGQQVTLSCSPISGHRSVSWYQQTPGQGLQFLFEYFSETQRNKGNFPGRFSGRQFSNSRSEMNVSTLELGDSALYLCASSFRTGVSGANVLTFGAGSRLTVL.

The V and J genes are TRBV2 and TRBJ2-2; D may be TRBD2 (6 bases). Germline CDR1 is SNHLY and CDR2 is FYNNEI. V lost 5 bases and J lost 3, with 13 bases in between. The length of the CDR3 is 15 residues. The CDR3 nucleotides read TGTGCCAGCAGTCCATCTAGCGTTTACACCGGGGAGCTGTTTTTT. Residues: CASSPSSVYTGELFF.

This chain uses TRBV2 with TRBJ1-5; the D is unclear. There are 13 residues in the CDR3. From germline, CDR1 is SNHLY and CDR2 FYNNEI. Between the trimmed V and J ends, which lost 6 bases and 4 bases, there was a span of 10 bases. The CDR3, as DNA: TGTGCCAGCAGGGGCCGTCCTAATCAGCCCCAGCATTTT. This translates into CASRGRPNQPQHF.

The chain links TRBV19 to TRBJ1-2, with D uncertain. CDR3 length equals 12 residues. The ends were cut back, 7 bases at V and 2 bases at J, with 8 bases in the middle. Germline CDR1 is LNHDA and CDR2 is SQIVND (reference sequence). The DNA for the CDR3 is TGTGCCAGTACCCCCGGGAACTATGGCTACACCTTC. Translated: CASTPGNYGYTF.

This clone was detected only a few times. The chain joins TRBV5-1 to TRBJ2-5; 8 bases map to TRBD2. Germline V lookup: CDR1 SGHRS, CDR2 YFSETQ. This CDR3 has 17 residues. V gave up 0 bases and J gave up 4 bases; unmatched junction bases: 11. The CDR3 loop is CASSLVTSGYQGETQYF. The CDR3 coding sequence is TGCGCCAGCAGCTTGGTTACTAGCGGCTATCAGGGAGAGACCCAGTACTTC.

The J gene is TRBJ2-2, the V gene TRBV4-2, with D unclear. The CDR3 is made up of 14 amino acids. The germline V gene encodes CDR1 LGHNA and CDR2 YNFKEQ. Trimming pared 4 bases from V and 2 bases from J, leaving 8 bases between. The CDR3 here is CASSLARNTGELFF. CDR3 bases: TGTGCCAGCAGCCTTGCTAGAAACACCGGGGAGCTGTTTTTT.

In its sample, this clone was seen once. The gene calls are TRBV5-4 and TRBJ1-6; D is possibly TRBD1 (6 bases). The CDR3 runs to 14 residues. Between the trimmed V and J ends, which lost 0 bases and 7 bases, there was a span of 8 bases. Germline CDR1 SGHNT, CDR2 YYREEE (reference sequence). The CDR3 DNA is TGTGCCAGCAGCTTGGACAGGGCAAATTCACCCCTCCACTTT. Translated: CASSLDRANSPLHF.

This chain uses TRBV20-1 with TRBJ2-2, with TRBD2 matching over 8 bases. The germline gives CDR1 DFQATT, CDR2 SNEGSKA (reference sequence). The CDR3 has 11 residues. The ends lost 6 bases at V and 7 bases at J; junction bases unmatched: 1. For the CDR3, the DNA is TGCAGTGCAGCGGGAGACGGGGAGCTGTTTTTT. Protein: CSAAGDGELFF.